One and the same sample provided the 14 T cell receptor beta chains below, sequenced in a study of blood T cell repertoires in COVID-19. The assay was immunoSEQ multiplex PCR, and TCRdb's table has in-frame clones only and misses some. This table has more than 85,000 clones, roughly 80% appearing once. Sequenced material: peripheral blood. These receptor sequences come from a human donor in a cohort sampled during active COVID-19.

The chain combines TRBV18 with TRBJ1-2; the D gene is possibly TRBD1 (5 bases). CDR1 KGHSH and CDR2 LQKENI come from the germline V gene. The germline V and J ends were trimmed by 3 bases and 8 bases, with 22 bases remaining between them. The CDR3 has 16 residues. CDR3 sequence (DNA): TGTGCCAGCTCACCGGAGGGAATCGAGGGACGATCGGGCTACACCTTC. Its translation is CASSPEGIEGRSGYTF.

The chain joins TRBV18 to TRBJ2-4, with D unclear. The CDR3 has 15 residues. V lost 2 bases to trimming and J lost 0 bases, with 8 bases between them. The germline CDR1 and CDR2 sequences are KGHSH and LQKENI. CDR3 loop: CASSPGQLAKNIQYF. The CDR3 DNA sequence: TGTGCCAGCTCACCAGGGCAGCTAGCCAAAAACATTCAGTACTTC.

This clone was picked up a small number of times. The chain combines TRBV19 with TRBJ1-6, with 7 bases that match TRBD1. V dropped 5 bases and J dropped 0; count of bases not matched to a gene: 7. Germline V gives CDR1 LNHDA, CDR2 SQIVND (reference sequence). CDR3 length: 17 residues. CDR3 nucleotide sequence: TGTGCCAGTAGTTTGGGACAGCCCGGCTCCTATAATTCACCCCTCCACTTT. This sequence encodes CASSLGQPGSYNSPLHF.

This clone was counted between two and nine times. This CDR3 reads CASSLGGTLNTEAFF. The CDR3 coding sequence is TGTGCCAGCAGCTTAGGCGGGACGCTGAACACTGAAGCTTTCTTT. The rearrangement joins TRBV11-3 to TRBJ1-1, with a weak D call TRBD1 (5 bases). Germline V gives CDR1 SGHNT, CDR2 YENEEA. The CDR3 length is 15 residues. The V end lost 1 base, the J end lost 0 bases, and 9 bases lay between the germline ends.

In this sample, this clone turned up once. The V call is TRBV6-6, the J call TRBJ1-6, with 7 bases lining up with TRBD1. Germline CDR1 MNHNY, CDR2 SVGAGI (reference sequence). Unmatched junction bases numbered 5, after V lost 5 bases and J lost 7 bases. CDR3 length equals 14 residues. The CDR3 nucleotides read TGTGCCAGCAGTGAGGGGGCCGACAATTCACCCCTCCACTTT. Translation gives CASSEGADNSPLHF.

V is TRBV11-2 and J is TRBJ2-2; 7 bases are a match to TRBD1. Germline trimming cut 4 bases from V and 0 bases from J; bases unmatched to any gene: 8. The germline V gene has CDR1 SGHAT and CDR2 FQNNGV. This CDR3 comprises 17 residues. In DNA form, the CDR3 reads TGTGCCAGCAGCTACTCTGGGACAGTTACGAACACCGGGGAGCTGTTTTTT. Translation gives CASSYSGTVTNTGELFF.

J is TRBJ1-6 and V is TRBV7-8, with TRBD1 matching over 10 bases. The length of the CDR3 is 17 residues. The germline V gene has CDR1 SGHVS and CDR2 FQNEAQ. The junction had 11 bases not matched to a gene; V was cut back by 5 bases and J by 7 bases. CDR3 in amino acids: CASSARDRGLGNSPLHF. The CDR3 DNA reads as TGTGCCAGCAGCGCCCGGGACAGGGGATTGGGAAATTCACCCCTCCACTTT.

The CDR3 bases are TGTGCCAGCAGGGCCGGGACTAGCGGCCCTTCCACAGATACGCAGTATTTT. Its protein is CASRAGTSGPSTDTQYF. This chain links TRBV2 with TRBJ2-3; 11 positions agree with TRBD2. J gave up 2 bases and V 6 bases, and 10 bases lay outside the gene matches. From germline, CDR1 is SNHLY and CDR2 FYNNEI. This CDR3 contains 17 residues.

This chain joins TRBV6-4 and TRBJ1-1; D call uncertain. V lost 2 bases to trimming and J lost 3 bases, with 10 bases between them. This CDR3 is 14 amino acids long. Per germline, CDR1 MRHNA and CDR2 SNTAGT. CDR3 sequence: CASSDQAWDTEAFF. The CDR3, as DNA: TGTGCCAGCAGTGACCAGGCTTGGGACACTGAAGCTTTCTTT.

The chain employs TRBV19 and TRBJ2-7; a weak D match, TRBD2 (5 bases). This CDR3 is 15 amino acids long. CDR1 is LNHDA and CDR2 is SQIVND in the germline V gene (reference sequence). Trimming left V 4 bases short and J 0 bases short, with 13 bases between. In nucleotides, the CDR3 is TGTGCCAGTAGTACAGCCGGACTGCGCTCCTACGAGCAGTACTTC. Protein sequence: CASSTAGLRSYEQYF.

The gene calls are TRBV10-3 and TRBJ2-7, with D unresolved. The CDR3 is 13 residues long. V dropped 6 bases and J dropped 2 bases, with 11 bases sitting between them. CDR1 is ENHRY and CDR2 is SYGVKD in the germline V gene. CDR3 protein: CAIRPSETYEQYF. The CDR3 nucleotides are TGTGCCATCAGGCCGTCGGAGACCTACGAGCAGTACTTC.

The chain employs TRBV27 and TRBJ1-5, with 7 bases aligning to TRBD1. Germline trimming cut 6 bases from V and 4 bases from J; bases unmatched to any gene: 6. CDR1 and CDR2 from the germline V gene are MNHEY and SMNVEV (reference sequence). This CDR3 region has 14 residues. In nucleotides, the CDR3 is TGTGCCAGCAGCCGGACAGGTGGGAATCAGCCCCAGCATTTT. Amino acid sequence: CASSRTGGNQPQHF.

This chain uses TRBV27 with TRBJ2-5, with a tentative D call TRBD1 (6 bases). Germline CDR1 and CDR2: MNHEY and SMNVEV (reference sequence). V was pared by 0 bases and J by 5 bases, with 7 bases between. The CDR3 consists of 13 residues. CDR3 sequence reads: CASSLSGAETQYF. CDR3 bases: TGTGCCAGCAGTTTATCGGGGGCGGAGACCCAGTACTTC.

CDR3 DNA sequence: TGCGCCAGCAGCCCTCAGGGGGCGGTTGGAACCGGGGAGCTGTTTTTT. This gives the protein CASSPQGAVGTGELFF. The rearrangement links TRBV4-1 to TRBJ2-2, with 8 bases matching TRBD1. The CDR3 has 16 amino acids. V shed 4 bases, J shed 5 bases, and the junction held 9 bases outside the gene matches. Germline-derived CDR1 and CDR2 are MGHRA and YSYEKL.